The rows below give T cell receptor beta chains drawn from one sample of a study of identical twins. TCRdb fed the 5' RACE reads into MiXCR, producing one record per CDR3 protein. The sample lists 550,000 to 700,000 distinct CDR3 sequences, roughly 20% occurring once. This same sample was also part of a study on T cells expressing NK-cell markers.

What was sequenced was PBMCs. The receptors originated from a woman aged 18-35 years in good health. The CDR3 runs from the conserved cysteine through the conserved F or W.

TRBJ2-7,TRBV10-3,CAISIGQIYEQYF
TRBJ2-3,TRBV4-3,CASSQRGAGTDTQYF
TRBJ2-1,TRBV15,CATSRDWGSYNEQFF
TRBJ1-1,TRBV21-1,CASSKGGQSATEAFF
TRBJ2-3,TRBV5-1,CASSFRSGGSSSTDTQYF
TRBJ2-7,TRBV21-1,CASCPPRSGQGVYEQYF
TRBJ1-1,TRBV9,CASSEGSGTEAFF
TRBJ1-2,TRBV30,CAGPKTDPVEDYGYTF
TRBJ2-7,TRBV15,CATSRERGQVVPYEQYF
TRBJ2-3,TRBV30,CAWEATDTQYF
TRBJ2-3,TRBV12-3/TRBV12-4,CASKAYTDTQYF
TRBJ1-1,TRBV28,CASSLNGEAFF
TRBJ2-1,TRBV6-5,CASREGAEQFF
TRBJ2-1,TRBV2,CASSEGGWGQKENEQFF
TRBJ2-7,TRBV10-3,CAISEVARLAVEQYF
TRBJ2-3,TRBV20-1,CSGVGSVADTQYF
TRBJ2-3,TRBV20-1,CSAIRGGTDTQYF
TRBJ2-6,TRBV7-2,CASSPDTGANVLTF
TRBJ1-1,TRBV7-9,CASSLNVNTEAFF
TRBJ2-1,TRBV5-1,CASSSLGGFGGPRYNEQFF
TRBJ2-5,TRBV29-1,CSVEGRLAGGQRETQYF
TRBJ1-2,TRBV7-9,CASSLQGANYGYTF
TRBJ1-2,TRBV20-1,CSAEQGYGYTF
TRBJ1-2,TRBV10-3,CAISEFEGIHGYTF
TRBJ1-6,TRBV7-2,CASSYEGNSPLHF
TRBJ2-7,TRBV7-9,CASSLDGQGALEQYF
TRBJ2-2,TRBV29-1,CSVEKGLNTGELFF
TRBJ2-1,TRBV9,CASSAYRGSINEQFF
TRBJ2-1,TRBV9,CASSVTGQGVDEQFF
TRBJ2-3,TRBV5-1,CASSYYSSGYTDTQYF
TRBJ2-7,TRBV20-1,CSAWGQGTSGRIEQYF
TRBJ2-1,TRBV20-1,CSARLDRGRHHEQFF
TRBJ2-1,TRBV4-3,CASSQGSRSSYNEQFF
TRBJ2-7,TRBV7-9,CASTPDTSSYEQYF
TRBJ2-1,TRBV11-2,CASSHPFGSRASSYNEQFF
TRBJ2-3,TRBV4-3,CASSQAPGLDIQHTQYF
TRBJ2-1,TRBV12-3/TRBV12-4,CASSRGVGRDYNEQFF
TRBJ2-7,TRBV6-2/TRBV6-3,CASSLSGLYEQYF
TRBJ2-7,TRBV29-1,CSVTGAGEQYF
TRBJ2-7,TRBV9,CASSGGGTSGRRSYEQYF
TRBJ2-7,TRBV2,CASSEARDSGRGQYF
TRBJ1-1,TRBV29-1,CSARGGSIKLGTEAFF
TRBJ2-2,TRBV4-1,CASSQVRAGYRTGELFF
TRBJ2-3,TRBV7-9,CASSLDGEDTQYF
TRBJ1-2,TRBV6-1,CASSPGTSIHGYTF
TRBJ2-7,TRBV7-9,CASSLGSGDYEQYF
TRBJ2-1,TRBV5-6,CASSTGTGNEQFF
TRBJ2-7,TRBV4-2,CASSQVAAGRPYEQYF
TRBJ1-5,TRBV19,CASSLVQGRDQPQHF
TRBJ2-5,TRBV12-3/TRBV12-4,CASSFRSGGYRETQYF
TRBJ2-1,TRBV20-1,CSATGTHDYNEQFF
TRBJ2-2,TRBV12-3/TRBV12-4,CASSLLGHRELFF
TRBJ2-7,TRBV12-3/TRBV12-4,CASSPPPFGYEQYF
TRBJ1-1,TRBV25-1,CASSAGSGTEAFF
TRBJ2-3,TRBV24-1,CATSDFTGTQYF
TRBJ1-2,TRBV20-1,CSAPIQGASGYTF
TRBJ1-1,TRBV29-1,CSVPGSSTEAFF
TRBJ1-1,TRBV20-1,CSARGTGATEAFF
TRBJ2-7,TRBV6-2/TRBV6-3,CASHPDTNLTTGFSYEQYF
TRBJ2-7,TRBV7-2,CASSRGGRHHEQYF